These 2 T cell receptor beta chains came from one sample sequenced in a study of T cell responses to AZD1222 COVID-19 vaccine. Produced via immunoSEQ multiplex PCR; TCRdb's table is partial and in-frame only. Of about 140,000 clones detected, 90% to 95% appear once; the ten largest clones hold around 10%. The source was peripheral blood, collected after recovery from COVID-19. Source of these receptors: an adult who had recovered from COVID-19.

The rearrangement uses TRBV12-5 and TRBJ2-2; D call uncertain. Germline CDR1 LGHNT, CDR2 FRNRAP. The CDR3 length is 13 residues. V was shortened by 0 bases and J by 6 bases, with 5 bases between the two germline ends. CDR3 coding DNA: TGTGCTAGTGGTTTGGTAGGGTCCGGGGAGCTGTTTTTT. Translation: CASGLVGSGELFF.

J is TRBJ1-6 and V is TRBV5-4; 7 bases fit TRBD1. The CDR3 extends over 15 amino acids. Germline V CDR1 and CDR2: SGHNT, YYREEE (reference sequence). The ends lost 2 bases at V and 5 bases at J; junction bases unmatched: 4. In DNA, the CDR3 is TGTGCCAGCAGCTTACCCACAGGGGATAATTCACCCCTCCACTTT. As protein: CASSLPTGDNSPLHF.